The present entry profiles one TCR beta chain with its context. Between the trimmed V and J ends, which lost 0 bases and 3 bases, there was a span of 10 bases. CDR1 and CDR2 from the germline V gene are SGDLS and YYNGEE. CDR3 length equals 14 residues. The record originates from a study of blood T cell repertoires in COVID-19. About the study: The United States, Italy and Spain supplied acute and convalescent COVID-19 samples. The cDNA or gDNA used as material had been derived from T cells, B-cell-depleted T cells, or PBMCs.

Study processing details: It was from reference gene primer amplification that nucleated cell counts were estimated. This table comes from immunoSEQ multiplex PCR, and its TCRdb copy is limited to in-frame clones, with some not included. The V and J calls and clone size were taken over from that table, and D and trimming were inferred from the DNA. The repertoire holds roughly 230,000 clones, with around 90% as singletons. This sequence joins TRBV9 and TRBJ2-7, with a possible D match to TRBD2 (6 bases). The sequencing sample was made of peripheral blood. This receptor was identified in a human donor in a cohort sampled during active COVID-19. CDR3 sequence: CASSVAEGYYEQYF. The CDR3 DNA is TGTGCCAGCAGCGTAGCGGAGGGTTACTACGAGCAGTACTTC. The variable domain in full, with the rest retrieved from reference TRBV9 and TRBJ2-7, is DSGVTQTPKHLITATGQRVTLRCSPRSGDLSVYWYQQSLDQGLQFLIQYYNGEERAKGNILERFSAQQFPDLHSELNLSSLELGDSALYFCASSVAEGYYEQYFGPGTRLTVT.